A selection of T cell receptor beta chains follows, all from one sample in a study of patients and donors after allogeneic stem cell transplantation. TCRdb ran MiXCR on the RT-PCR reads and lists one entry per CDR3 protein. The sample includes some 24,000 distinct CDR3 sequences, less than 45% of them seen just once. The sequenced sample was blood, either unsorted or a sorted T cell fraction (not recorded which). The receptor set was obtained from a human donor who was either an allogeneic HSCT recipient or a stem cell or donor lymphocyte infusion donor (not recorded which). It is not recorded whose cells these are; they may come from a transplant donor. The CDR3 runs from the conserved cysteine through the conserved F or W. D genes are given only for firm matches. A clone size is listed for some rows: how often the clone was seen (once, few, many), or a class if it is expanded.

-	-	16	TRBV24-1	TRBJ2-7	TGTGCCACCAGTGATTTGGGCGCTAGCGAGGACTACGAGCAGTACTTC	CATSDLGASEDYEQYF
-	TRBD1	14	TRBV7-2	TRBJ2-5	TGTGCCAGCAGTTTCGACAGGGGGCAGGAGACCCAGTACTTC	CASSFDRGQETQYF
-	-	12	TRBV2	TRBJ1-1	TGTGCCAGCAATCGGGATGGTTCTGAAGCTTTCTTT	CASNRDGSEAFF
few	TRBD1	14	TRBV2	TRBJ1-6	TGTGCCAGCTCGACAGGGGTCGAGAATTCACCCCTCCACTTT	CASSTGVENSPLHF
few	-	12	TRBV7-2	TRBJ1-2	TGTGCCAGCAGCTTATTCAGCTATGGCTACACCTTC	CASSLFSYGYTF
-	TRBD2	18	TRBV15	TRBJ2-7	TGTGCCACCAGCCGAAAAGGACTAGCGGGAGGGCCTCCCTACGAGCAGTACTTC	CATSRKGLAGGPPYEQYF
-	-	14	TRBV5-1	TRBJ2-3	TGCGCCAGCAAGGAGAGGGATTACACAGATACGCAGTATTTT	CASKERDYTDTQYF
few	-	14	TRBV7-8	TRBJ2-2	TGTGCCAGCAGCTTAGCGAATGACGTGGTTGCGCTGTTTTTT	CASSLANDVVALFF
-	TRBD2	14	TRBV7-6	TRBJ2-7	TGTGCCAGCAGCTTCACTAGCGGCTCCTACGAGCAGTACTTC	CASSFTSGSYEQYF
-	TRBD1	14	TRBV29-1	TRBJ2-7	TGCAGCGCCGGGGGGACAGGGGTTGGTAGCGAGCAGTACTTC	CSAGGTGVGSEQYF
-	TRBD1	15	TRBV12-3/TRBV12-4	TRBJ1-1	TGTGCCAGCAGCCCTCGGACAGGGGCGAACACTGAAGCTTTCTTT	CASSPRTGANTEAFF
-	TRBD2	15	TRBV7-3	TRBJ2-5	TGTGCCAGCAGCTTAACGGGACTAGGCCAAGAGACCCAGTACTTC	CASSLTGLGQETQYF
few	TRBD1	16	TRBV18	TRBJ1-5	TGTGCCAGCTCACCAAGGCAAGGGGGCGTCGGTCAGCCCCAGCATTTT	CASSPRQGGVGQPQHF
-	TRBD1	13	TRBV12-3/TRBV12-4	TRBJ1-1	TGTGTCAGCAGGACAGGGGGCTGGACTGAAGCTTTCTTT	CVSRTGGWTEAFF
-	-	14	TRBV10-3	TRBJ1-3	TGTGCCACTGACTGGACAAGGAACGGAAACACCATATATTTT	CATDWTRNGNTIYF
-	-	15	TRBV4-2	TRBJ2-3	TGTGCCAGCAGCCAAGGAGGAAAGGACACAGATACGCAGTATTTT	CASSQGGKDTDTQYF
-	-	14	TRBV10-3	TRBJ1-3	TGTGCCATCAGTGAGGTCACAAAGAGAAACACCATATATTTT	CAISEVTKRNTIYF
-	-	15	TRBV5-1	TRBJ2-2	TGCGCCAGCAGCCCGGGCCCAAAGGGCCCCGGGGAGCTGTTTTTT	CASSPGPKGPGELFF
-	TRBD2	16	TRBV5-1	TRBJ2-7	TGCGCCAGCAGCCCCAGGCTCGGGCTAGCGGGGTACGAGCAGTACTTC	CASSPRLGLAGYEQYF
many	TRBD1	15	TRBV7-8	TRBJ1-3	TGTGCCAGCAGCTTAGGGGACAGCTCTGGAAACACCATATATTTT	CASSLGDSSGNTIYF
-	-	18	TRBV19	TRBJ1-1	TGTGCCAGTAGTATTCTGCCCGTCTCTCAAGGGTTCAACACTGAAGCTTTCTTT	CASSILPVSQGFNTEAFF
-	TRBD1	15	TRBV19	TRBJ2-7	TGTGCCAGTAGTATGGGGGGACAGGCCTCCTACGAGCAGTACTTC	CASSMGGQASYEQYF
-	TRBD1	16	TRBV11-2	TRBJ1-1	TGTGCCAGCAGCTTTATCTGGACAGGACCGAACACTGAAGCTTTCTTT	CASSFIWTGPNTEAFF
-	-	15	TRBV3-1	TRBJ2-5	TGTGCCAGCAGCCAACGTACAGGAAGACAAGAGACCCAGTACTTC	CASSQRTGRQETQYF
many	TRBD1	14	TRBV5-6	TRBJ1-1	TGTGCCAGCAGCGGAGGGACAGGGAACACTGAAGCTTTCTTT	CASSGGTGNTEAFF
-	-	13	TRBV5-5	TRBJ1-5	TGTGCCAGCAGCCCCTTTAGCAATCAGCCCCAGCATTTT	CASSPFSNQPQHF
few	TRBD2	15	TRBV28	TRBJ2-3	TGTGCCAGCAGTCTAGCGGGAGGTTCCACAGATACGCAGTATTTT	CASSLAGGSTDTQYF
few	-	13	TRBV28	TRBJ1-1	TGTGCCACGTCCGGGTGGGACGGCCCTGAAGCTTTCTTT	CATSGWDGPEAFF
-	-	16	TRBV18	TRBJ1-1	TGTGCCAGCTCACCGGCCACAGGGAGAATGAACACTGAAGCTTTCTTT	CASSPATGRMNTEAFF
few	-	13	TRBV20-1	TRBJ1-1	TGCAGTGCTAGTCTCTACAGGGCTTCTGAAGCTTTCTTT	CSASLYRASEAFF
-	TRBD1	15	TRBV3-1	TRBJ1-1	TGTGCCAGCAGCCGCGCACAGGGGACGAACACTGAAGCTTTCTTT	CASSRAQGTNTEAFF
-	TRBD1	14	TRBV29-1	TRBJ1-1	TGCAGCGTTGAAAGGGACAGGGTCATCACTGAAGCTTTCTTT	CSVERDRVITEAFF
-	TRBD2	17	TRBV10-3	TRBJ2-1	TGTGCCATCAGTGGGGGACTAGCGGGGGGCACATACAATGAGCAGTTCTTC	CAISGGLAGGTYNEQFF
-	TRBD2	16	TRBV5-6	TRBJ2-1	TGTGCCAGCAGCTTGGATAGCGGGAGTAAAGACAATGAGCAGTTCTTC	CASSLDSGSKDNEQFF
few	-	17	TRBV5-5	TRBJ2-4	TGTGCCAGCAGCTTGAACCCCTCTAGCGCTAACAAAAACATTCAGTACTTC	CASSLNPSSANKNIQYF
many	-	14	TRBV5-1	TRBJ1-1	TGCGCCAGCAGCAGCTCAGGGATGAACACTGAAGCTTTCTTT	CASSSSGMNTEAFF
-	-	18	TRBV5-5	TRBJ2-1	TGTGCCAGCAGCTTTAGCGTGGTAGGGGGACTCTCCTACAATGAGCAGTTCTTC	CASSFSVVGGLSYNEQFF
-	-	16	TRBV28	TRBJ1-5	TGTGCCAGCAGTTTCGGGGGGTTACCCTCCAATCAGCCCCAGCATTTT	CASSFGGLPSNQPQHF
-	TRBD1	15	TRBV5-4	TRBJ1-1	TGTGCCAGCAGCCGAGCAGACAGGGACAGCACTGAAGCTTTCTTT	CASSRADRDSTEAFF
few	-	17	TRBV5-5	TRBJ2-4	TGTGCCAGCAGCCCGGGCCCCGGAGACGGGGCCAAAAACATTCAGTACTTC	CASSPGPGDGAKNIQYF
-	TRBD2	18	TRBV7-9	TRBJ2-7	TGTGCCAGCAGCTTAGCGGCCCTAGCGGGGGCCACCTCCTACGAGCAGTACTTC	CASSLAALAGATSYEQYF